The T cell receptor beta chain described here comes from a study of cytomegalovirus exposure and HLA in healthy donors. This clone was seen only once. PCR amplification relied on 60 Vbeta primers (plus 13 Jbeta primers). Produced via immunoSEQ multiplex PCR; TCRdb's table is partial and in-frame only. The profile shows roughly 200,000 clones, 77% of them singletons. Trimming took 5 bases from V and 1 from J, leaving 16 bases between them. The CDR3 is 15 amino acids. The germline gives CDR1 GTSNPN, CDR2 SVGIG (reference sequence). The sample comprised PBMCs. The rearrangement links TRBV30 to TRBJ2-3, with D perhaps TRBD1 (5 bases). The clonotype originates from a woman aged 55-75 years in good health and CMV-seropositive. The CDR3 region is CAWGARAARTDTQYF. The DNA of the CDR3 is TGTGCCTGGGGGGCTCGGGCGGCACGCACAGATACGCAGTATTTT.